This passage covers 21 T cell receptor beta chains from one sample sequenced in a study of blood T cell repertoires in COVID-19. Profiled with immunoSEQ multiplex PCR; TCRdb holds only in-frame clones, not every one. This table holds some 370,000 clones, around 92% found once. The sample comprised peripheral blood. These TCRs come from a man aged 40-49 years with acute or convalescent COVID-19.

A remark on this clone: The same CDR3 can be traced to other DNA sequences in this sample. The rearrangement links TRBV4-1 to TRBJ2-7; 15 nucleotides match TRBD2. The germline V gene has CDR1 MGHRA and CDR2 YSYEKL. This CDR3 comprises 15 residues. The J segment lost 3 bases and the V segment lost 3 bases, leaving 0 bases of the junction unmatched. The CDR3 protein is CASSQGLAGGYEQYF. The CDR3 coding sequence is TGCGCCAGCAGCCAGGGACTAGCGGGGGGCTACGAGCAGTACTTC.

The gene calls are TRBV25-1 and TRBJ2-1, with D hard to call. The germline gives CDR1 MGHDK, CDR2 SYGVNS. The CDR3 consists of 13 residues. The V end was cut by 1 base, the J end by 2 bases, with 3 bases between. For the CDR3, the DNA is TGTGCCAGCAGTGAATGGCCCTACAATGAGCAGTTCTTC. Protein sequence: CASSEWPYNEQFF.

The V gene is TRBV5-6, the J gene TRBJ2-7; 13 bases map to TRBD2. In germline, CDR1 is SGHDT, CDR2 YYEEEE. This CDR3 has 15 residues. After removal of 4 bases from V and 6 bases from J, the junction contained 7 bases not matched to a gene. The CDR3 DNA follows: TGTGCCAGCAGCGCGGGGACTAGCGGGATTTTCGAGCAGTACTTC. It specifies CASSAGTSGIFEQYF.

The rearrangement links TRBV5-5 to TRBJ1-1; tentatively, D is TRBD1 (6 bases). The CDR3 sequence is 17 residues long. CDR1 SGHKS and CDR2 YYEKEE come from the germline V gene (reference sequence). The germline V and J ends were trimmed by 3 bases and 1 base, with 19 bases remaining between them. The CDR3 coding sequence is TGTGCCAGCAGCTCGAGGGGGACCATAATAAAGAACACTGAAGCTTTCTTT. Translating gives CASSSRGTIIKNTEAFF.

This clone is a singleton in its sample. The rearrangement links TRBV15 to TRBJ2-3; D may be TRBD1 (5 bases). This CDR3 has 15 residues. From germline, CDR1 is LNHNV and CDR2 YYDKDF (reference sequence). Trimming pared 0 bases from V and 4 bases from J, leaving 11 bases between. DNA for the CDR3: TGTGCCACCAGCAGAGATTTACAGGCATCAGATACGCAGTATTTT. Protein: CATSRDLQASDTQYF.

The CDR3 spells CATSIGSSGANVLTF. The CDR3 DNA follows: TGTGCCACCAGCATCGGTAGCTCTGGGGCCAACGTCCTGACTTTC. The rearrangement links TRBV15 to TRBJ2-6; D call uncertain. Trimming pared 4 bases from V and 0 bases from J, leaving 7 bases between. The CDR3 covers 15 residues. The germline CDR1 and CDR2 sequences are LNHNV and YYDKDF (reference sequence).

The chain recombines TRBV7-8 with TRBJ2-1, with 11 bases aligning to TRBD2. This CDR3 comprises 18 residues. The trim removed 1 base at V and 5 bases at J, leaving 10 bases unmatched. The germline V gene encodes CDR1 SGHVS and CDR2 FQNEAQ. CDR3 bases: TGTGCCAGCAGCTTAGAGAGACTAGCGGGGTTGAGTAACAATGAGCAGTTCTTC. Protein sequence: CASSLERLAGLSNNEQFF.

The CDR3 protein is CASSGEGTGARWTEAFF. CDR3 bases: TGTGCCAGCAGCGGCGAGGGGACAGGGGCTCGGTGGACTGAAGCTTTCTTT. V is TRBV9 and J is TRBJ1-1, with TRBD1 matching over 10 bases. The CDR3 contains 17 residues. V lost 3 bases to trimming and J lost 5 bases; unmatched junction nucleotides: 13. Germline CDR1 is SGDLS and CDR2 is YYNGEE.

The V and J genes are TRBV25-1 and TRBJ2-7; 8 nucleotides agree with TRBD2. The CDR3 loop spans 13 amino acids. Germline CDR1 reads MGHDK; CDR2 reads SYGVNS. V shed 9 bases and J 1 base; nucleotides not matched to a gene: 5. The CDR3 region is CASSTSESYEQYF. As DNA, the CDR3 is TGTGCCAGTTCGACTAGCGAATCCTACGAGCAGTACTTC.

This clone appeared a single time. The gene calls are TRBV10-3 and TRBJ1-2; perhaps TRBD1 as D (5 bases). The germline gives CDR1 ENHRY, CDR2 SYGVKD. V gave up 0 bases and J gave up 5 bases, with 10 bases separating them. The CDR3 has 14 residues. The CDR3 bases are TGTGCCATCAGTGAGTCGGGAGGGACTTATGGCTACACCTTC. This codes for CAISESGGTYGYTF.

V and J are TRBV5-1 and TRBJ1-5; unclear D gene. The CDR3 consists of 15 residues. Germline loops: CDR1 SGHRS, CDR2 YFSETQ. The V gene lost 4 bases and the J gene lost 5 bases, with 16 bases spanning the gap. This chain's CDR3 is CASSRGGLPDQPQHF. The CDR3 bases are TGCGCCAGCAGCAGAGGCGGGCTACCAGATCAGCCCCAGCATTTT.

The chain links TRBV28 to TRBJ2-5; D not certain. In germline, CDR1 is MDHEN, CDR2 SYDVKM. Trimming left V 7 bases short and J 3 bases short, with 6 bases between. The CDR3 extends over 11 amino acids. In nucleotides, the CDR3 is TGTGCCAGCACCCTTGAAGAGACCCAGTACTTC. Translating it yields CASTLEETQYF.

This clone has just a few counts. In DNA form, the CDR3 reads TGCGCCAGCAGCTTGGCGGGGAGTCAGGGGGATACGCAGTATTTT. Amino acid sequence: CASSLAGSQGDTQYF. This sequence joins TRBV5-1 and TRBJ2-3; possible D gene TRBD1, 6 bases. V was clipped by 0 bases and J by 6 bases, with 14 bases between them. Germline lookup yields CDR1 SGHRS and CDR2 YFSETQ. The CDR3 has 15 residues.

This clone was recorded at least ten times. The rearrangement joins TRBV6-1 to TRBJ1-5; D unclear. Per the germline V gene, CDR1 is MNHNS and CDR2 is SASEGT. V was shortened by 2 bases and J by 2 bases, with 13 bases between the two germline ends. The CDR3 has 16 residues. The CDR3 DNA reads TGTGCCAGCAGTGAATCGGTAGGAGAGGGCAATCAGCCCCAGCATTTT. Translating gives CASSESVGEGNQPQHF.

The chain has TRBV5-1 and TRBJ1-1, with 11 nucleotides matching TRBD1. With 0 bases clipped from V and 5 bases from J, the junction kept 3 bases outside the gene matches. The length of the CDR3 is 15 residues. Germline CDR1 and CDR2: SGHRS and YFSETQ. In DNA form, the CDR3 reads TGCGCCAGCAGCTTGGTCGGGACAGGGGGGACTGAAGCTTTCTTT. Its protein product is CASSLVGTGGTEAFF.

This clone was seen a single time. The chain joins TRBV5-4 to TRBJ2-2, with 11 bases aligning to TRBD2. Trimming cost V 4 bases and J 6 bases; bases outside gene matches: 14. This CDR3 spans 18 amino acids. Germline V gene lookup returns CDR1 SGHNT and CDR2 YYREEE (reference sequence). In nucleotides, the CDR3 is TGTGCCAGCAGCCGATCCACTAGCGGGAGACCAGGAGCCGGGGAGCTGTTTTTT. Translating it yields CASSRSTSGRPGAGELFF.

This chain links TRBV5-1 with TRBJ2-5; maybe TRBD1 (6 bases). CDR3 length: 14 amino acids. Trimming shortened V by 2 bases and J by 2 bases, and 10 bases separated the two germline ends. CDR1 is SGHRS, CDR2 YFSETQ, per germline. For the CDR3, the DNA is TGCGCCAGCAGCTTACAGGGTCGGCAAGAGACCCAGTACTTC. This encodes CASSLQGRQETQYF.

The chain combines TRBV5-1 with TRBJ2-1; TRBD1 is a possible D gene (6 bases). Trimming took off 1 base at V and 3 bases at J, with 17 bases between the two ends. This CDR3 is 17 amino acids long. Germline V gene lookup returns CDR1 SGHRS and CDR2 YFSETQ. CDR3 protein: CASSLFFLGALYNEQFF. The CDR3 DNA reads TGCGCCAGCAGCTTGTTCTTTCTGGGGGCCCTCTACAATGAGCAGTTCTTC.

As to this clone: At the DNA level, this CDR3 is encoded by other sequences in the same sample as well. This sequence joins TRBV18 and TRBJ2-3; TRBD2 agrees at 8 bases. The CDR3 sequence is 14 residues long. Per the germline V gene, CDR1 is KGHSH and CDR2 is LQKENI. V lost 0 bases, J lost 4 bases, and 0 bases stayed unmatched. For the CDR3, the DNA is TGTGCCAGCTCACCACCAGCGGGAGCAGATACGCAGTATTTT. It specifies CASSPPAGADTQYF.

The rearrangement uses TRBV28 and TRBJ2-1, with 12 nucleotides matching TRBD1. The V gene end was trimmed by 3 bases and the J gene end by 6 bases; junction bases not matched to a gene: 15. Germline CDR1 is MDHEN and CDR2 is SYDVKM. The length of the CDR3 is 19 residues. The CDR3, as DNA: TGTGCCAGCAGTTTTCCACCTTTCCGGGGACAGGGGGCGCTCAATGAGCAGTTCTTC. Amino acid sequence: CASSFPPFRGQGALNEQFF.

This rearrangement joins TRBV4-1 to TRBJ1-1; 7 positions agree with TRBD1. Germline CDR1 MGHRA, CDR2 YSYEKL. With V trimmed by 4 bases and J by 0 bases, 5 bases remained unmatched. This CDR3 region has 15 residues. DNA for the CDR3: TGCGCCAGCAGCCTCATCACAGGGGTGAACACTGAAGCTTTCTTT. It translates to CASSLITGVNTEAFF.